Below, one TCR beta chain is given with its context. Its antigen is as yet unknown. This CDR3 spans 14 amino acids. Germline assignment: CDR1 ENHRY and CDR2 SYGVKD. The V gene end was trimmed by 0 bases and the J gene end by 6 bases; junction bases not matched to a gene: 1. The primer mix had 60 Vbeta and 13 Jbeta primers. Some clones are missing from TCRdb's copy, which holds only in-frame ones; the method was immunoSEQ multiplex PCR. The sample table sets out 170,000 or so clones. The source of the sample is a study of cytomegalovirus exposure and HLA in healthy donors. Study outcomes and limitations: A link between a missense DCLRE1C variant and TCR beta V- and J-gene trimming emerged from a later analysis.

In nominal health when sampled, donors likely had unrecorded immune exposures nonetheless. This receptor was obtained from a man aged 25 to 45 in good health and CMV-seronegative. The V gene is TRBV10-3, the J gene TRBJ2-7, with TRBD1 matching over 11 bases. The specimen was PBMCs. The CDR3 DNA follows: TGTGCCATCAGTGAGTCGGGGACAGGGGGCGAGCAGTACTTC. It translates to CAISESGTGGEQYF.